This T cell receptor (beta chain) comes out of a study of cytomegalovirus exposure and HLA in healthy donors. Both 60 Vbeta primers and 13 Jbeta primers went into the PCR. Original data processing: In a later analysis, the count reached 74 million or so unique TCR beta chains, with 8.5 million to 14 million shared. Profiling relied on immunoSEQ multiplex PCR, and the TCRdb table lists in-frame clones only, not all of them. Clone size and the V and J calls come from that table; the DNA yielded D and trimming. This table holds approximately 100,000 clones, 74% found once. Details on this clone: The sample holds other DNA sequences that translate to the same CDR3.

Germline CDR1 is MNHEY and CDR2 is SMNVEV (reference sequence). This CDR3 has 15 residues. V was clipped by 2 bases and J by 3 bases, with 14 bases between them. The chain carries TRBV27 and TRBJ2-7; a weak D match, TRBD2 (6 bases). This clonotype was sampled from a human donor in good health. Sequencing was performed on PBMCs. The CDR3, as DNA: TGTGCCAGCAGTTTAAGGCTAGCGAAGATCTACGAGCAGTACTTC. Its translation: CASSLRLAKIYEQYF.